Presented here are 22 T cell receptor beta chains from one specimen sequenced in a study of cytomegalovirus exposure and HLA in healthy donors. Primers for the PCR totalled 60 Vbeta and 13 Jbeta. Clones were sequenced by immunoSEQ multiplex PCR, and TCRdb holds only the in-frame ones, with some missing. This sample has roughly 120,000 clones, with about 74% found just once. Sequenced material: PBMCs. Source of these receptors: a middle-aged man in good health and CMV-seropositive.

The chain combines TRBV9 with TRBJ2-6; 10 nucleotides match TRBD2. Germline CDR1 is SGDLS and CDR2 is YYNGEE. The CDR3 loop spans 17 amino acids. V lost 3 bases and J lost 4; bases outside the gene matches: 7. CDR3 sequence: CASSASGRTLGANVLTF. The CDR3 nucleotides are TGTGCCAGCAGCGCTAGCGGGAGAACGTTGGGGGCCAACGTCCTGACTTTC.

V is TRBV18 and J is TRBJ1-5; D is ambiguous. Trimming pared 2 bases from V and 0 bases from J, leaving 11 bases between. Per the germline V gene, CDR1 is KGHSH and CDR2 is LQKENI. This CDR3 contains 16 residues. CDR3 nucleotide sequence: TGTGCCAGCTCACCAGGGAGCCCTATTAGCAATCAGCCCCAGCATTTT. It yields the protein CASSPGSPISNQPQHF.

V gene TRBV21-1 combines with J gene TRBJ1-1; TRBD1, the table's D call, was not compared with the DNA. TRBV21-1 is a pseudogene. This CDR3 has 17 amino acids. CDR3 amino acids: CASSRADRYIWNTEAFF. In DNA, the CDR3 is TGTGCCAGCAGCAGGGCGGACAGGTATATATGGAACACTGAAGCTTTCTTT.

This clone has a handful of counts. The chain combines TRBV9 with TRBJ1-4; D gene ambiguous. This CDR3 has 14 residues. CDR1 SGDLS and CDR2 YYNGEE come from the germline V gene. V lost 1 base and J lost 5, with 9 bases in between. The CDR3 spells CASSVSQRNEKLFF. DNA for the CDR3: TGTGCCAGCAGCGTAAGTCAGAGGAATGAAAAACTGTTTTTT.

The rearrangement links TRBV18 to TRBJ1-2, with 10 bases lining up with TRBD1. CDR3 size: 14 residues. The trim removed 5 bases at V and 6 bases at J, leaving 6 bases unmatched. CDR1 and CDR2 (germline): KGHSH, LQKENI. CDR3 protein: CASSSVGTGDGYTF. The CDR3, as DNA: TGTGCCAGCTCATCTGTCGGGACAGGGGATGGCTACACCTTC.

This rearrangement joins TRBV19 to TRBJ2-7, with 7 bases that match TRBD1. The V and J ends lost 3 bases and 4 bases, in that order; junction bases with no gene match: 3. Germline lookup yields CDR1 LNHDA and CDR2 SQIVND (reference sequence). This CDR3 comprises 13 residues. In DNA form, the CDR3 reads TGTGCCAGTAGTATCTACAGGGGTTACGAGCAGTACTTC. Amino acid sequence: CASSIYRGYEQYF. The entire variable domain, with the rest obtained from reference TRBV19 and TRBJ2-7, is as follows: DGGITQSPKYLFRKEGQNVTLSCEQNLNHDAMYWYRQDPGQGLRLIYYSQIVNDFQKGDIAEGYSVSREKKESFPLTVTSAQKNPTAFYLCASSIYRGYEQYFGPGTRLTVT.

V usage is TRBV12-5 and J usage is TRBJ2-7; 7 bases align to TRBD1. V gave up 0 bases and J gave up 9 bases; unmatched junction bases: 11. The CDR3 length is 15 residues. The germline V gene encodes CDR1 LGHNT and CDR2 FRNRAP. The CDR3: CASGLVVGQVFRQYF. The CDR3 nucleotides are TGTGCTAGTGGTTTGGTAGTTGGACAGGTTTTTCGGCAGTACTTC.

The V call is TRBV7-8, the J call TRBJ1-6; D remains unclear. V lost 1 base and J 4 bases, leaving 8 bases between the germline ends. Germline CDR1 and CDR2: SGHVS and FQNEAQ. The CDR3 is made up of 15 amino acids. In DNA form, the CDR3 reads TGTGCCAGCAGCTTAGGAAGACATTATAATTCACCCCTCCACTTT. Its protein is CASSLGRHYNSPLHF. Supplemented by reference TRBV7-8 and TRBJ1-6, the full variable domain reads GAGVSQSPRYKVAKRGQDVALRCDPISGHVSLFWYQQALGQGPEFLTYFQNEAQLDKSGLPSDRFFAERPEGSVSTLKIQRTQQEDSAVYLCASSLGRHYNSPLHFGNGTRLTVT.

CDR3 loop: CASSAGLAETGELFF. The CDR3 nucleotides are TGTGCCAGCAGCGCCGGACTAGCGGAAACCGGGGAGCTGTTTTTT. This chain joins TRBV9 and TRBJ2-2; 10 positions agree with TRBD2. J gave up 5 bases and V 3 bases, and 4 bases lay outside the gene matches. Per germline, CDR1 SGDLS and CDR2 YYNGEE. The CDR3 runs to 15 residues. Variable domain in full (rest from reference TRBV9 and TRBJ2-2): DSGVTQTPKHLITATGQRVTLRCSPRSGDLSVYWYQQSLDQGLQFLIQYYNGEERAKGNILERFSAQQFPDLHSELNLSSLELGDSALYFCASSAGLAETGELFFGEGSRLTVL.

This chain uses TRBV30 with TRBJ1-2; D not resolved. The CDR3 extends over 12 amino acids. V lost 3 bases and J lost 2, with 7 bases in between. Per germline, CDR1 GTSNPN and CDR2 SVGIG (reference sequence). The CDR3 is CAWSPKNYGYTF. The CDR3, as DNA: TGTGCCTGGAGCCCAAAAAACTATGGCTACACCTTC.

This chain links TRBV5-1 with TRBJ1-1, with TRBD1 matching 7 bases. This CDR3 has 14 amino acids. V dropped 3 bases and J dropped 0; count of bases not matched to a gene: 2. The germline CDR1 and CDR2 sequences are SGHRS and YFSETQ. CDR3 residues: CASSSQGVNTEAFF. In DNA form, the CDR3 reads TGCGCCAGCAGCTCGCAGGGGGTGAACACTGAAGCTTTCTTT.

The V gene is TRBV28, the J gene TRBJ2-1; 8 bases agree with TRBD1. The CDR3 loop spans 15 amino acids. With 5 bases clipped from V and 4 bases from J, the junction kept 7 bases outside the gene matches. Germline CDR1 is MDHEN and CDR2 is SYDVKM. CDR3 coding DNA: TGTGCCAGCAGTCCCCCCGGGACAGGTTACAATGAGCAGTTCTTC. It translates to CASSPPGTGYNEQFF.

The V call is TRBV7-9, the J call TRBJ1-3; TRBD1 aligns across 8 bases. CDR3 length equals 13 residues. The trim removed 4 bases at V and 8 bases at J, leaving 4 bases unmatched. Germline V gives CDR1 SEHNR, CDR2 FQNEAQ (reference sequence). CDR3 sequence reads: CASSSDRGDTIYF. The DNA for the CDR3 is TGTGCCAGCAGCTCCGACAGGGGCGACACCATATATTTT.

The CDR3 is CASSSAAGVNTEAFF. As DNA, the CDR3 is TGTGCCAGCAGTTCCGCTGCAGGGGTAAACACTGAAGCTTTCTTT. The chain couples TRBV6-6 to TRBJ1-1, with D maybe TRBD1 (6 bases). The germline CDR1 and CDR2 sequences are MNHNY and SVGAGI (reference sequence). The germline V and J ends were trimmed by 4 bases and 2 bases, with 14 bases remaining between them. The CDR3 is 15 residues long.

This chain uses TRBV18 with TRBJ1-1; 9 bases map to TRBD1. V was pared by 6 bases and J by 1 base, with 9 bases of the junction left unmatched. Germline V lookup: CDR1 KGHSH, CDR2 LQKENI. The length of the CDR3 is 16 residues. CDR3 nucleotides: TGTGCCAGCTCCCCTCGGGACAGGGTTGAGAACACTGAAGCTTTCTTT. Amino acids: CASSPRDRVENTEAFF.

The chain has TRBV28 and TRBJ2-7; 11 bases match TRBD2. CDR3 length: 14 amino acids. The J segment lost 3 bases and the V segment lost 10 bases, leaving 8 bases of the junction unmatched. Germline CDR1 is MDHEN and CDR2 is SYDVKM. The CDR3 spells CATYSGGAVYEQYF. CDR3 coding DNA: TGTGCCACCTATAGCGGGGGGGCAGTCTACGAGCAGTACTTC.

The chain couples TRBV7-8 to TRBJ2-1, with TRBD1 identical over 10 bases. This CDR3 has 15 residues. Losses at the gene ends were 5 bases for V and 6 bases for J; bases not matched to a gene: 7. Germline lookup yields CDR1 SGHVS and CDR2 FQNEAQ. The CDR3 here is CASSLRQGAANEQFF. The CDR3 nucleotides are TGTGCCAGCAGCCTCCGACAGGGGGCGGCCAATGAGCAGTTCTTC.

This rearrangement joins TRBV5-6 to TRBJ2-1; maybe TRBD2 (5 bases). Trimming shortened V by 3 bases and J by 9 bases, and 13 bases separated the two germline ends. This CDR3 region has 13 residues. Germline lookup yields CDR1 SGHDT and CDR2 YYEEEE. CDR3 sequence: CASSSGSRREQFF. In DNA form, the CDR3 reads TGTGCCAGCAGCTCGGGGTCACGGCGTGAGCAGTTCTTC.

V is TRBV30 and J is TRBJ1-2; 7 bases align to TRBD1. The germline V gene encodes CDR1 GTSNPN and CDR2 SVGIG (reference sequence). V lost 8 bases to trimming and J lost 4 bases; unmatched junction nucleotides: 10. CDR3 length equals 13 residues. The CDR3 spells CAGTVQMAYGYTF. The CDR3 nucleotides read TGTGCCGGGACAGTGCAAATGGCCTATGGCTACACCTTC.

Details on this clone: Other DNA sequences from this sample encode an identical CDR3 as well. This sequence joins TRBV5-1 and TRBJ2-5; tentative D call: TRBD2 (6 bases). The germline V gene has CDR1 SGHRS and CDR2 YFSETQ. The CDR3 has 14 residues. V lost 0 bases, J lost 5 bases, and 11 bases lay in between. CDR3 in amino acids: CASSLAREKETQYF. In DNA form, the CDR3 reads TGCGCCAGCAGCTTGGCGCGGGAAAAGGAGACCCAGTACTTC.

This chain connects TRBV2 to TRBJ2-1; 9 bases fit TRBD1. Germline CDR1 and CDR2: SNHLY and FYNNEI. Germline trimming cut 4 bases from V and 8 bases from J; bases unmatched to any gene: 6. The CDR3 covers 14 residues. This CDR3 reads CASSGGTGLHEQFF. In DNA form, the CDR3 reads TGTGCCAGCAGTGGCGGGACAGGGTTACATGAGCAGTTCTTC.

The chain is built from TRBV7-9 and TRBJ1-2; 10 bases agree with TRBD1. The CDR3 is 16 residues long. Germline V gives CDR1 SEHNR, CDR2 FQNEAQ (reference sequence). J gave up 4 bases and V 1 base, and 6 bases lay outside the gene matches. DNA for the CDR3: TGTGCCAGCAGCTTAGGACAGGGGGCGCAAAGCTATGGCTACACCTTC. Protein product: CASSLGQGAQSYGYTF. Full variable domain (missing parts from reference TRBV7-9 and TRBJ1-2): DTGVSQNPRHKITKRGQNVTFRCDPISEHNRLYWYRQTLGQGPEFLTYFQNEAQLEKSRLLSDRFSAERPKGSFSTLEIQRTEQGDSAMYLCASSLGQGAQSYGYTFGSGTRLTVV.